Included here is one T cell receptor beta chain sequence, with context. What it binds is unknown. The source of the sample is a study of T cell repertoires in cytomegalovirus infection. Study in general: Matching HLA type, along with CMV infection, was indicated by public TCR beta signatures. Study findings and constraints: Summed frequency of shared TCR beta families picked out CMV carriers who also had the relevant HLA. HLA-C-restricted, CMV-specific TCR beta clonotypes were dominant ex vivo.

Trimming cost V 3 bases and J 6 bases, with 14 bases left between them. The V gene's germline CDR1 is SGHTA and CDR2 FQGNSA. This CDR3 spans 14 amino acids. TCRdb called the reads again in MiXCR, with one record for every CDR3 protein. The table lists around 750,000 distinct CDR3 sequences, approximately 29% of them singletons. The rearrangement uses TRBV7-2 and TRBJ1-1; unclear D gene. The sequence was collected from a human donor in good health (CMV status not recorded). Some clones in this sample may be carry-over from other donors' samples. Specimen: cultured CD8+ T cells from PBMCs, collected from culture after CMV antigen stimulation. CDR3: CASSFVQVLSEAFF. The DNA for the CDR3 is TGTGCCAGCAGCTTTGTGCAGGTGCTCTCTGAAGCTTTCTTT.